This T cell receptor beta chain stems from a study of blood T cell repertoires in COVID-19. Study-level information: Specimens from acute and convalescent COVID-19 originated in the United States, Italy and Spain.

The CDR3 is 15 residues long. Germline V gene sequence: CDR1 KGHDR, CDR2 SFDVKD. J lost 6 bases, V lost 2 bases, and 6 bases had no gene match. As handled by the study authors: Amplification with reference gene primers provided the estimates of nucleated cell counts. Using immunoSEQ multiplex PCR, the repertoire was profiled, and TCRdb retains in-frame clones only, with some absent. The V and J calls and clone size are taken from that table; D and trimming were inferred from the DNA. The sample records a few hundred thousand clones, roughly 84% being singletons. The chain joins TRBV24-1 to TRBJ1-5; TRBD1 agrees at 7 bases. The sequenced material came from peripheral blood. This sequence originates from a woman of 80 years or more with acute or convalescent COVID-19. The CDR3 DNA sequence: TGTGCCACCAGTGATTCCGACAGGGCTGGTCAGCCCCAGCATTTT. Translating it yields CATSDSDRAGQPQHF.